The rows below give T cell receptor beta chains drawn from one sample of a study of Tregs in tolerant kidney transplant recipients. Some clones are missing from TCRdb's copy, which holds only in-frame ones; the method was immunoSEQ multiplex PCR. This sample has about 46,000 clones, with roughly nine tenths found just once. The specimen sequenced was Tregs from blood. The origin of the receptors is a human donor in good health. The CDR3 runs from the conserved cysteine through the conserved F or W. A D gene is named only where the DNA matches it firmly. Rows give clone size only sometimes, using once, few, many, or a class for an expanded clone.

NA | TRBJ2-3 | NA | TRBV28 | TGTGCCAGCAGTTTCAGTAGCGTCTCCCCAGATACGCAGTATTTT | CASSFSSVSPDTQYF
NA | TRBJ2-7 | NA | TRBV5-6 | TGTGCCAGCATCCTAAGCAGGGGTGGGGACGAGCAGTACTTC | CASILSRGGDEQYF
NA | TRBJ2-1 | NA | TRBV18 | TGTGCCAGCTCACCACAACAAAGCTCCTACAATGAGCAGTTCTTC | CASSPQQSSYNEQFF
NA | TRBJ2-5 | NA | TRBV18 | TGTGCCAGCTCATCCACTGCGGGCGGGCAGTACTTC | CASSSTAGGQYF
NA | TRBJ2-1 | TRBD1 | TRBV14 | TGTGCCAGCAGCGCCCCCGGGACAGGGCACAATGAGCAGTTCTTC | CASSAPGTGHNEQFF
NA | TRBJ1-1 | NA | TRBV18 | TGTGCCAGCTCACCACCGTGGCACCGGAACACTGAAGCTTTCTTT | CASSPPWHRNTEAFF
NA | TRBJ1-2 | NA | TRBV5-1 | TGCGCCAGCAGCTTGGAAAATACTAACTATGGCTACACCTTC | CASSLENTNYGYTF
few | TRBJ1-5 | NA | TRBV2 | TGTGCCAGCAGGGGCGGGGGTTACAATCAGCCCCAGCATTTT | CASRGGGYNQPQHF
NA | TRBJ2-1 | NA | TRBV9 | TGTGCCAGCAGCGAGAGGCTCGATTACAATGAGCAGTTCTTC | CASSERLDYNEQFF
NA | TRBJ1-6 | NA | TRBV5-1 | TGCGCCAGCAGCTTCCGGGACGGGAGTTGGTCACCCCTCCACTTT | CASSFRDGSWSPLHF
once | TRBJ2-7 | NA | TRBV20-1 | TGCAGTGCTAGAGGGTTTGGGATGTACTTC | CSARGFGMYF